This T cell receptor (beta chain) was identified during a study of early T cells in non-severe SARS-CoV-2 infection. On the study more broadly: Sequencing of bulk RNA from unsorted whole blood was done, without chain pairing.

Trimming took off 3 bases at V and 6 bases at J, with 18 bases between the two ends. CDR3 length: 15 amino acids. The germline gives CDR1 SGHVS, CDR2 FNYEAQ. Researchers tagged individual cDNA molecules with unique molecular identifiers. TCRdb processed the 5' RACE reads anew with MiXCR; each CDR3 protein has one entry. Of roughly 53,000 distinct CDR3 sequences listed, over 9.5% are singletons. Many counts were recorded for this clonotype. Its antigen is as yet unknown. Study conclusions and caveats: VDJdb-based matching was biased toward anti-spike CD8 responses and missed private and CD4 specificities.

The sample taken for sequencing was whole blood. This TCR derives from an adult who was a healthcare worker with PCR-confirmed SARS-CoV-2 infection or an uninfected control (not recorded which). The chain links TRBV7-6 to TRBJ2-7, with D perhaps TRBD2 (5 bases). The CDR3 loop reads CASSFYSRGLGEQYF. The CDR3 DNA reads TGTGCCAGCAGCTTTTATTCTCGGGGATTGGGCGAGCAGTACTTC.